What follows are 30 T cell receptor beta chains derived from one specimen sequenced in a study of shared clonotypes between healthy human individuals. Method: immunoSEQ multiplex PCR; TCRdb's copy keeps in-frame clones and lacks some. The table records around 2,000,000 clones, 93% of them present only once. Terminally differentiated effector memory CD45RA+ cells were excluded from the naive CD8 cells, which were CD45RO-negative and positively selected for CCR7. Sequenced: naive CD8+ T cells from PBMCs. All receptors come from a man younger than 30 in good health. Some clones in this sample may be carry-over from other donors' samples.

CDR3 nucleotides: TGTGCCAGCAGTTTGGGGACAGGGACGACCTACGAGCAGTACTTC. It is translated as CASSLGTGTTYEQYF. The chain employs TRBV27 and TRBJ2-7, with TRBD1 matching over 9 bases. The V segment lost 3 bases and the J segment 2 bases; nucleotides outside the gene matches: 5. Germline V gene sequence: CDR1 MNHEY, CDR2 SMNVEV (reference sequence). CDR3 length equals 15 residues.

Remarks on this clone: This specimen includes other DNA sequences encoding the same CDR3. This chain uses TRBV5-1 with TRBJ1-1; no clear D. From germline, CDR1 is SGHRS and CDR2 YFSETQ. There are 14 residues in the CDR3. V dropped 2 bases and J dropped 0 bases, with 8 bases sitting between them. The CDR3 nucleotides are TGCGCCAGCAGCTTACGCCCCATGAACACTGAAGCTTTCTTT. This encodes CASSLRPMNTEAFF.

The CDR3 DNA follows: TGTGCCAGCAGTTACTCACAGGATGAAGCTTTCTTT. Encoded protein: CASSYSQDEAFF. V gene TRBV6-5 combines with J gene TRBJ1-1, with D perhaps TRBD1 (5 bases). CDR3 length: 12 residues. CDR1 is MNHEY, CDR2 SVGAGI, per germline. V lost 0 bases, J lost 7 bases, and 6 bases lay in between.

This chain joins TRBV7-8 and TRBJ2-1, with a weak D call TRBD2 (6 bases). V was shortened by 5 bases and J by 0 bases, with 17 bases between the two germline ends. The germline gives CDR1 SGHVS, CDR2 FQNEAQ. There are 17 residues in the CDR3. CDR3 residues: CASSPPILAPSYNEQFF. The CDR3 DNA reads as TGTGCCAGCAGCCCCCCAATCCTAGCGCCCTCCTACAATGAGCAGTTCTTC.

V gene TRBV30 combines with J gene TRBJ1-3; D gene unclear. Germline assignment: CDR1 GTSNPN and CDR2 SVGIG (reference sequence). V gave up 1 base and J gave up 7 bases, with 8 bases separating them. This CDR3 contains 12 residues. CDR3 sequence reads: CAWSEKKNTIYF. The CDR3 nucleotides read TGTGCCTGGAGTGAAAAAAAGAACACCATATATTTT.

The rearrangement joins TRBV4-3 to TRBJ1-3; the D gene is possibly TRBD1 (6 bases). V was clipped by 1 base and J by 7 bases, with 11 bases between them. In germline, CDR1 is LGHNA, CDR2 YSLEER. The CDR3 runs 14 residues. CDR3 DNA: TGCGCCAGCAGCCAAGTATGGGGGGGCAACACCATATATTTT. It yields the protein CASSQVWGGNTIYF.

The chain combines TRBV27 with TRBJ2-1; 8 bases are a match to TRBD2. This CDR3 comprises 16 residues. The germline V gene encodes CDR1 MNHEY and CDR2 SMNVEV (reference sequence). V lost 5 bases, J lost 3 bases, and 9 bases stayed unmatched. This CDR3 is CASSLRTSRDYNEQFF. The CDR3 DNA reads as TGTGCCAGCAGTCTACGGACTAGCCGGGACTACAATGAGCAGTTCTTC.

The chain employs TRBV2 and TRBJ2-2; 8 nucleotides line up with TRBD1. Germline loops: CDR1 SNHLY, CDR2 FYNNEI. The trim removed 6 bases at V and 5 bases at J, leaving 8 bases unmatched. This CDR3 comprises 15 residues. CDR3 in amino acids: CASSTGGSSTGELFF. In nucleotides, the CDR3 is TGTGCCAGCAGCACAGGGGGTAGTAGTACCGGGGAGCTGTTTTTT. The full variable domain, completed using reference TRBV2 and TRBJ2-2, is EPEVTQTPSHQVTQMGQEVILRCVPISNHLYFYWYRQILGQKVEFLVSFYNNEISEKSEIFDDQFSVERPDGSNFTLKIRSTKLEDSAMYFCASSTGGSSTGELFFGEGSRLTVL.

This clone was recorded only once. CDR3 DNA: TGTGCCAGCACCATGGGGGCGGGACAGAGGTATGGCTACACCTTC. Protein product: CASTMGAGQRYGYTF. This chain uses TRBV28 with TRBJ1-2; 7 bases fit TRBD1. V shed 7 bases, J shed 5 bases, and the junction held 13 bases outside the gene matches. The V gene's germline CDR1 is MDHEN and CDR2 SYDVKM. The CDR3 loop spans 15 amino acids.

This chain connects TRBV7-8 to TRBJ1-5, with D tentatively TRBD1 (6 bases). V was cut by 5 bases and J by 3 bases, with 11 bases left in between. The CDR3 contains 14 residues. Germline V gene sequence: CDR1 SGHVS, CDR2 FQNEAQ. The CDR3 DNA sequence: TGTGCCAGCAGCCTGGACAGTTACAATCAGCCCCAGCATTTT. This sequence encodes CASSLDSYNQPQHF. Combining the CDR3 with reference TRBV7-8 and TRBJ1-5 gives the whole variable domain GAGVSQSPRYKVAKRGQDVALRCDPISGHVSLFWYQQALGQGPEFLTYFQNEAQLDKSGLPSDRFFAERPEGSVSTLKIQRTQQEDSAVYLCASSLDSYNQPQHFGDGTRLSIL.

Comments on this clone: The same CDR3 also results from other DNA sequences found in this sample. Written as DNA, the CDR3 is TGTGCCAGCAGTTTAGGTGTCACCTACGAGCAGTACTTC. Its protein is CASSLGVTYEQYF. The rearrangement links TRBV27 to TRBJ2-7, with unresolved D. V lost 2 bases and J lost 2, with 7 bases in between. Looked up from germline, CDR1 is MNHEY and CDR2 is SMNVEV (reference sequence). The CDR3 consists of 13 residues.

The chain is built from TRBV27 and TRBJ1-1; 7 positions agree with TRBD1. V lost 8 bases, J lost 4 bases, and 10 bases stayed unmatched. Germline V gene data show CDR1 as MNHEY and CDR2 as SMNVEV (reference sequence). This CDR3 comprises 14 residues. DNA of the CDR3: TGTGCCAGCGGGCGAGGGGGCGTGGGCACTGAAGCTTTCTTT. Translation gives CASGRGGVGTEAFF.

This chain connects TRBV9 to TRBJ2-7; 8 bases agree with TRBD1. CDR3 size: 14 residues. The junction had 6 bases not matched to a gene; V was cut back by 4 bases and J by 3 bases. Germline loops: CDR1 SGDLS, CDR2 YYNGEE. DNA of the CDR3: TGTGCCAGCAGCCCGGGACAGGATGTCTACGAGCAGTACTTC. It specifies CASSPGQDVYEQYF. The whole variable domain, remainder taken from reference TRBV9 and TRBJ2-7, is DSGVTQTPKHLITATGQRVTLRCSPRSGDLSVYWYQQSLDQGLQFLIQYYNGEERAKGNILERFSAQQFPDLHSELNLSSLELGDSALYFCASSPGQDVYEQYFGPGTRLTVT.

The rearrangement uses TRBV7-2 and TRBJ2-3; TRBD2 is a possible D gene (6 bases). Trimming took 3 bases from V and 2 from J, leaving 15 bases between them. The CDR3 covers 16 residues. Germline values: CDR1 SGHTA, CDR2 FQGNSA. CDR3 in DNA: TGTGCCAGCAGCTTCACAGCGGGCCCTCTCACAGATACGCAGTATTTT. This gives the protein CASSFTAGPLTDTQYF.

This clone was observed a single time. The rearrangement uses TRBV28 and TRBJ2-7; no clear D. V lost 2 bases, J lost 5 bases, and 13 bases lay in between. CDR3 length equals 14 residues. Germline V gene lookup returns CDR1 MDHEN and CDR2 SYDVKM. The CDR3 DNA reads as TGTGCCAGCAGTTTAGAGCGCGGTGACCACGAGCAGTACTTC. Its protein product is CASSLERGDHEQYF.

The genes are TRBV27 and TRBJ2-7; 8 bases are shared with TRBD2. V was pared by 3 bases and J by 4 bases, with 5 bases of the junction left unmatched. This CDR3 has 14 amino acids. From germline, CDR1 is MNHEY and CDR2 SMNVEV (reference sequence). CDR3 protein: CASSFAGRVYEQYF. CDR3 coding DNA: TGTGCCAGCAGTTTTGCCGGGAGGGTGTACGAGCAGTACTTC.

The V and J genes are TRBV9 and TRBJ2-7; D is perhaps TRBD1 (6 bases). This CDR3 comprises 14 residues. Germline V lookup: CDR1 SGDLS, CDR2 YYNGEE. Deletions cut 3 bases from V and 5 bases from J, with 15 bases between. The DNA for the CDR3 is TGTGCCAGCAGCGAAGGCGGACAGTACCACGAGCAGTACTTC. Its protein product is CASSEGGQYHEQYF.

This clone has a handful of counts. J is TRBJ2-7 and V is TRBV7-9; 10 bases align to TRBD1. Germline CDR1 and CDR2: SEHNR and FQNEAQ (reference sequence). V lost 3 bases to trimming and J lost 2 bases; unmatched junction nucleotides: 4. The CDR3 totals 15 residues. The CDR3 DNA reads as TGTGCCAGCAGCTTCCGGGACAGGGGTACCTACGAGCAGTACTTC. Translating gives CASSFRDRGTYEQYF.

This chain connects TRBV7-9 to TRBJ2-3, with a weak D call TRBD1 (6 bases). The CDR3 has 15 amino acids. Germline V gene lookup returns CDR1 SEHNR and CDR2 FQNEAQ (reference sequence). The germline V and J ends were trimmed by 4 bases and 4 bases, with 15 bases remaining between them. CDR3 nucleotides: TGTGCCAGCAGCTCGGGGCCAGGGGCGGCAGATACGCAGTATTTT. As protein: CASSSGPGAADTQYF.

This chain links TRBV4-3 with TRBJ2-7; TRBD1 matches 8 bases. Germline-derived CDR1 and CDR2 are LGHNA and YSLEER. The CDR3 consists of 15 residues. The junction had 7 bases not matched to a gene; V was cut back by 4 bases and J by 2 bases. The CDR3 protein is CASSLGQGYPYEQYF. Here the CDR3 DNA reads TGCGCCAGCAGCCTAGGACAGGGATACCCCTACGAGCAGTACTTC.

This clone was picked up one time. V and J are TRBV9 and TRBJ2-1; D is possibly TRBD2 (6 bases). V shed 4 bases and J shed 12 bases, with 20 bases lying between them. The length of the CDR3 is 14 residues. The germline gives CDR1 SGDLS, CDR2 YYNGEE. The CDR3 here is CASSLRESSWRQFF. Written as DNA, the CDR3 is TGTGCCAGCAGCCTTCGGGAGTCGTCGTGGCGGCAGTTCTTC.

This clone appeared once. The J gene is TRBJ2-2, the V gene TRBV18, with TRBD2 as a possible D gene (6 bases). This CDR3 has 14 residues. The germline V gene has CDR1 KGHSH and CDR2 LQKENI. The ends were cut back, 2 bases at V and 6 bases at J, with 10 bases in the middle. The CDR3 spells CASSPTGVSGELFF. The CDR3 DNA sequence: TGTGCCAGCTCACCAACGGGAGTGTCCGGGGAGCTGTTTTTT. The full variable domain, completed using reference TRBV18 and TRBJ2-2, is NAGVMQNPRHLVRRRGQEARLRCSPMKGHSHVYWYRQLPEEGLKFMVYLQKENIIDESGMPKERFSAEFPKEGPSILRIQQVVRGDSAAYFCASSPTGVSGELFFGEGSRLTVL.

The CDR3 reads CATSRSQATNEKLFF. The CDR3 coding sequence is TGTGCCACCAGCAGATCCCAGGCAACTAATGAAAAACTGTTTTTT. The V call is TRBV15, the J call TRBJ1-4; D not certain. This CDR3 contains 15 residues. The V gene's germline CDR1 is LNHNV and CDR2 YYDKDF (reference sequence). The germline V and J ends were trimmed by 2 bases and 0 bases, with 7 bases remaining between them. Full variable domain (missing parts from reference TRBV15 and TRBJ1-4): DAMVIQNPRYQVTQFGKPVTLSCSQTLNHNVMYWYQQKSSQAPKLLFHYYDKDFNNEADTPDNFQSRRPNTSFCFLDIRSPGLGDTAMYLCATSRSQATNEKLFFGSGTQLSVL.

In DNA form, the CDR3 reads TGTGCCAGCAGCTTAGAGTGGCAACCGAACACTGAAGCTTTCTTT. This codes for CASSLEWQPNTEAFF. The J gene is TRBJ1-1, the V gene TRBV7-9; no clear D. From germline, CDR1 is SEHNR and CDR2 FQNEAQ (reference sequence). V lost 1 base and J lost 1, with 10 bases in between. The CDR3 consists of 15 residues. Filled out from reference TRBV7-9 and TRBJ1-1, the complete variable domain reads DTGVSQNPRHKITKRGQNVTFRCDPISEHNRLYWYRQTLGQGPEFLTYFQNEAQLEKSRLLSDRFSAERPKGSFSTLEIQRTEQGDSAMYLCASSLEWQPNTEAFFGQGTRLTVV.

The CDR3 nucleotides read TGTGCCACCAGCAGAGATCCCGAGAACGAGCAGTACTTC. Its translation: CATSRDPENEQYF. The chain employs TRBV15 and TRBJ2-7; D ambiguous. This CDR3 contains 13 residues. Trimming took off 0 bases at V and 5 bases at J, with 8 bases between the two ends. CDR1 is LNHNV, CDR2 YYDKDF, per germline (reference sequence).

The CDR3 DNA reads TGTGCCAGCAGCCAGGATGCTTGGGAGCAGTACTTC. The encoded protein is CASSQDAWEQYF. The chain carries TRBV2 and TRBJ2-7, with D hard to call. The CDR3 sequence is 12 residues long. CDR1 is SNHLY and CDR2 is FYNNEI in the germline V gene. V shed 6 bases and J shed 7 bases, with 13 bases lying between them.

As for this clone: The same CDR3 is also encoded by other DNA sequences in this sample. This chain links TRBV9 with TRBJ1-1, with no clear D. The V end was cut by 0 bases, the J end by 4 bases, with 7 bases between. This CDR3 region has 13 residues. Per the germline V gene, CDR1 is SGDLS and CDR2 is YYNGEE. CDR3 DNA: TGTGCCAGCAGCGTAGGTGGACGCACTGAAGCTTTCTTT. The encoded protein is CASSVGGRTEAFF.

The V call is TRBV7-2, the J call TRBJ2-6; D may be TRBD1 or TRBD2 (5 bases each). Trimming shortened V by 1 base and J by 3 bases, and 7 bases separated the two germline ends. CDR3 length equals 15 residues. The V gene's germline CDR1 is SGHTA and CDR2 FQGNSA. The CDR3 coding sequence is TGTGCCAGCAGCTTAGGGGGGTATGGGGCCAACGTCCTGACTTTC. It translates to CASSLGGYGANVLTF.

The chain employs TRBV5-6 and TRBJ2-1; tentatively, D is TRBD1 or TRBD2 (5 bases each). V was trimmed by 0 bases and J by 10 bases, leaving 14 bases between them. The CDR3 runs 14 residues. The V gene's germline CDR1 is SGHDT and CDR2 YYEEEE. The CDR3 spells CASSLEGRPIEQFF. The CDR3 coding sequence is TGTGCCAGCAGCTTGGAGGGACGACCGATCGAGCAGTTCTTC.

As to this clone: At the DNA level, this CDR3 is encoded by other sequences in the same sample as well. The chain carries TRBV27 and TRBJ1-5; tentative D call: TRBD1 (6 bases). V lost 3 bases to trimming and J lost 1 base, with 10 bases between them. The CDR3 sequence is 15 residues long. The germline V gene has CDR1 MNHEY and CDR2 SMNVEV (reference sequence). The chain's CDR3 is CASSFSGESNQPQHF. CDR3 bases: TGTGCCAGCAGTTTTTCAGGGGAGAGCAATCAGCCCCAGCATTTT.